The 18 T cell receptor beta chains given below trace back to one sample, sequenced in a study of post-analysis software for immune sequencing data (dated by TCRdb to the mid-2010s). Libraries were made using PCR. Instrument on record: Illumina HiSeq 2500. To reduce PCR and sequencing biases, unique molecular identifiers were built into the TCR beta cDNA libraries. TCRdb's own reprocessing of the public reads used fastp at Q25 and MiXCR and kept productive beta chains. Rows with a matching CDR3 protein are joined into one entry that keeps the most common DNA and genes. This sample holds 150,000 to 200,000 distinct CDR3 sequences; 35% to 40% were observed only once. Of the sample, about 26% is held by the ten largest clones. The sample's time point label, decoded: second blood draw from one MS patient after hematopoietic stem cell transplantation. Sequenced material: blood, taken after autologous hematopoietic stem cell transplantation. The receptors stem from a girl aged 5-17 years with multiple sclerosis. Donor details come from another sample of the same person, matched by shared clones.

This clonotype was seen a handful of times. A read error may produce the germline difference seen at one junction end. CDR3 coding DNA: TGTGCCAGCAGCCGGGACAGGGGTAATTCACCCCCCCACTTT. It specifies CASSRDRGNSPPHF. The rearrangement joins TRBV14 to TRBJ1-6; 10 bases agree with TRBD1. Germline values: CDR1 SGHDN, CDR2 FVKESK. CDR3 length: 14 residues.

V gene TRBV29-1 combines with J gene TRBJ1-1; D might be TRBD1 (5 bases). The V end was cut by 4 bases, the J end by 3 bases, with 15 bases between. Germline CDR1 SQVTM, CDR2 ANQGSEA. This CDR3 has 14 amino acids. CDR3 loop: CSVVRGVWDTEAFF. CDR3 nucleotide sequence: TGCAGCGTTGTACGGGGGGTATGGGACACTGAAGCTTTCTTT.

The chain has TRBV6-1 and TRBJ2-7, with 8 bases fitting TRBD1. The CDR3 is 15 residues long. After removal of 7 bases from V and 0 bases from J, the junction contained 8 bases not matched to a gene. CDR1 MNHNS and CDR2 SASEGT come from the germline V gene. CDR3 nucleotide sequence: TGTGCCAGCACAAGGGCGACAGGGGACTCCTACGAGCAGTACTTC. Protein product: CASTRATGDSYEQYF.

This clonotype is judged medium-sized. J is TRBJ2-7 and V is TRBV28; 13 bases are a match to TRBD2. The V and J ends lost 2 bases and 0 bases, in that order; junction bases with no gene match: 4. CDR1 is MDHEN, CDR2 SYDVKM, per germline. The CDR3 covers 17 residues. In nucleotides, the CDR3 is TGTGCCAGCAGTTTACATACTAGCGGGAGGGCCTCCTACGAGCAGTACTTC. It specifies CASSLHTSGRASYEQYF.

This clonotype was counted only a few times. V is TRBV7-8 and J is TRBJ2-1, with TRBD2 as a possible D gene (6 bases). Germline V gene data show CDR1 as SGHVS and CDR2 as FQNEAQ. CDR3 length equals 17 residues. Trimming left V 1 base short and J 0 bases short, with 13 bases between. CDR3 sequence: CASSLGPLAPSYNEQFF. Written as DNA, the CDR3 is TGTGCCAGCAGCTTAGGACCCCTAGCGCCCTCCTACAATGAGCAGTTCTTC.

The genes are TRBV7-9 and TRBJ2-3, with TRBD2 matching over 11 bases. V dropped 1 base and J dropped 2; count of bases not matched to a gene: 5. CDR1 and CDR2 (germline): SEHNR, FQNEAQ (reference sequence). This CDR3 spans 17 amino acids. The CDR3 nucleotides read TGTGCCAGCAGCTTAGGGGGGACTAGCGGTTACACAGATACGCAGTATTTT. Its translation: CASSLGGTSGYTDTQYF.

This clonotype has just a few counts. The J gene is TRBJ1-1, the V gene TRBV20-1; D unresolved. Germline V gene sequence: CDR1 DFQATT, CDR2 SNEGSKA (reference sequence). Trimming took 1 base from V and 4 from J, leaving 10 bases between them. The CDR3 has 13 amino acids. The CDR3 coding sequence is TGCAGTGCTAGAGGCGGTGGGAGCACTGAAGCTTTCTTT. Protein product: CSARGGGSTEAFF.

This clonotype was recorded at least ten times. The chain joins TRBV19 to TRBJ2-7; D gene ambiguous. V dropped 9 bases and J dropped 4 bases, with 16 bases sitting between them. The CDR3 consists of 13 residues. Germline V gene data show CDR1 as LNHDA and CDR2 as SQIVND (reference sequence). This CDR3 is CARLPETAYEQYF. For the CDR3, the DNA is TGTGCCAGACTTCCGGAGACGGCGTACGAGCAGTACTTC.

CDR3 sequence reads: CASSLARTEGNYEQYF. CDR3 bases: TGTGCCAGCAGCTTGGCGCGGACAGAGGGGAACTACGAGCAGTACTTC. The chain joins TRBV11-2 to TRBJ2-7, with D perhaps matching TRBD1 (6 bases). Trimming took off 3 bases at V and 3 bases at J, with 18 bases between the two ends. The CDR3 spans 16 residues. Per the germline V gene, CDR1 is SGHAT and CDR2 is FQNNGV.

In its sample, this clonotype was seen a few times. V usage is TRBV6-4 and J usage is TRBJ2-4; 7 nucleotides match TRBD1. The CDR3 is 15 amino acids. CDR1 is MRHNA, CDR2 SNTAGT, per germline. Germline trimming cut 6 bases from V and 0 bases from J; bases unmatched to any gene: 5. The CDR3 reads CASRGQLKAKNIQYF. The DNA of the CDR3 is TGTGCCAGCAGGGGACAGCTCAAAGCCAAAAACATTCAGTACTTC.

The gene calls are TRBV10-3 and TRBJ2-1; a weak D match, TRBD2 (5 bases). Germline CDR1 ENHRY, CDR2 SYGVKD. The CDR3 consists of 15 residues. Trimming stripped 4 bases from V and 0 bases from J, with 10 bases between. The CDR3 sequence: CAISADLSSYNEQFF. CDR3 DNA sequence: TGTGCCATCAGTGCGGACTTAAGCTCCTACAATGAGCAGTTCTTC.

This clonotype was seen only a few times. The chain combines TRBV11-2 with TRBJ1-2; 7 bases align to TRBD1. The V gene end was trimmed by 5 bases and the J gene end by 4 bases; junction bases not matched to a gene: 7. The CDR3 sequence is 14 residues long. Per the germline V gene, CDR1 is SGHAT and CDR2 is FQNNGV. The CDR3 nucleotides read TGTGCCAGCAGCCGCCCGGGACAGCCCTATGGCTACACCTTC. Residues: CASSRPGQPYGYTF.

A word on this clonotype: An end of the junction does not agree with germline; a read error may underlie this. The chain couples TRBV20-1 to TRBJ2-1, with a weak D call TRBD1 (7 bases). The CDR3 loop spans 14 amino acids. Germline V gene sequence: CDR1 DFQATT, CDR2 SNEGSKA (reference sequence). For the CDR3, the DNA is TGCGGTGCAAGCCAGGGGGGTGACTACAATGAGCAGTTCTTC. The encoded protein is CGASQGGDYNEQFF.

This clonotype was counted a few times. This chain joins TRBV11-3 and TRBJ2-1; D unresolved. Germline CDR1 reads SGHNT; CDR2 reads YENEEA. This CDR3 comprises 15 residues. Trimming left V 3 bases short and J 2 bases short, with 11 bases between. CDR3 bases: TGTGCCAGCAGCTTCGAGGCCAGTACCTACAATGAGCAGTTCTTC. The encoded protein is CASSFEASTYNEQFF.

This clonotype was recorded once. V is TRBV27 and J is TRBJ1-1, with 7 bases that match TRBD1. This CDR3 region has 15 residues. With V trimmed by 5 bases and J by 0 bases, 6 bases remained unmatched. CDR1 and CDR2 from the germline V gene are MNHEY and SMNVEV (reference sequence). CDR3 DNA sequence: TGTGCCAGCAGTAAGGGACAGCGAATGAACACTGAAGCTTTCTTT. The encoded protein is CASSKGQRMNTEAFF.

The J gene is TRBJ2-1, the V gene TRBV5-1, with 7 bases that match TRBD2. V shed 1 base and J 6 bases; nucleotides not matched to a gene: 4. This CDR3 has 14 residues. Per the germline V gene, CDR1 is SGHRS and CDR2 is YFSETQ. DNA for the CDR3: TGCGCCAGCAGCTTGCAGACGGGAGGCAATGAGCAGTTCTTC. Translation: CASSLQTGGNEQFF.

This chain connects TRBV6-2 or TRBV6-3 to TRBJ2-1, with TRBD2 matching over 11 bases. The trim removed 2 bases at V and 8 bases at J, leaving 5 bases unmatched. CDR1 and CDR2 from the germline V gene are MNHEY and SVGEGT. The CDR3 is made up of 15 amino acids. The CDR3 DNA is TGTGCCAGCAGTTACGTAGCGGGGGGGCGGGATGAGCAGTTCTTC. It specifies CASSYVAGGRDEQFF.

This clonotype occurred a few times. In DNA form, the CDR3 reads TGCGCCAGCAGCTTGGAACCGTACGAGCAGTACTTC. Its translation: CASSLEPYEQYF. V usage is TRBV5-1 and J usage is TRBJ2-7; D remains unclear. Looked up from germline, CDR1 is SGHRS and CDR2 is YFSETQ. The CDR3 has 12 amino acids. Trimming left V 0 bases short and J 4 bases short, with 5 bases between.